This TCR beta chain was recorded in a study of blood T cells in healthy people across ages. Alongside a J-beta primer mix, a sample-barcoded 5' primer served in a second PCR lasting roughly 7 to 11 cycles. TCRdb itself ran the 5' RACE reads through MiXCR, one entry per CDR3 protein. This sample has over 750,000 distinct CDR3 sequences, with 20% to 30% found just once. This CDR3 contains 15 residues. Per germline, CDR1 SQVTM and CDR2 ANQGSEA. The V and J ends lost 4 bases and 0 bases respectively, with 12 bases between them. Separately, the same data were catalogued under a study of T cells of mothers and their children.

The receptor was isolated from a boy younger than 18 in good health. The sequenced sample was blood. The V call is TRBV29-1, the J call TRBJ1-4; no firm D call. The CDR3 DNA follows: TGCAGCGTTGGCTTCTCGGGCGCAACTAATGAAAAACTGTTTTTT. Its translation: CSVGFSGATNEKLFF.